This passage covers 32 T cell receptor beta chains from one sample sequenced in a study of T cell changes during pregnancy in multiple sclerosis. TCRdb's copy holds only in-frame clones and misses some; the assay was immunoSEQ multiplex PCR. This sample has 40,000 to 55,000 clones, with 80% to 95% found just once. The sequencing here drew on CD8+ T cells from peripheral blood mononuclear cells, taken in the second trimester of pregnancy. These receptors came from a female donor with multiple sclerosis, enrolled in a pregnancy study.

This chain connects TRBV12-5 to TRBJ1-5, with D hard to call. Trimming took off 5 bases at V and 7 bases at J, with 18 bases between the two ends. CDR1 and CDR2 (germline): LGHNT, FRNRAP. The CDR3 has 15 amino acids. The CDR3 loop reads CASGLGGYLLQPQHF. DNA for the CDR3: TGTGCTAGTGGTCTCGGAGGGTACTTATTGCAGCCCCAGCATTTT.

The chain uses TRBV2 and TRBJ2-1; TRBD2 agrees at 11 bases. Germline V gene data show CDR1 as SNHLY and CDR2 as FYNNEI. With V trimmed by 2 bases and J by 4 bases, 4 bases remained unmatched. There are 16 residues in the CDR3. CDR3 sequence (DNA): TGTGCCAGCAGTGAACTAGCGGGGGGACTATACAATGAGCAGTTCTTC. Translation gives CASSELAGGLYNEQFF.

This sequence joins TRBV2 and TRBJ1-6; D unclear. The CDR3 is 13 amino acids. Trimming took off 11 bases at V and 0 bases at J, with 8 bases between the two ends. Germline CDR1 and CDR2: SNHLY and FYNNEI. The CDR3 nucleotides are TGTGCCTGGAGGAACTCCTATAATTCACCCCTCCACTTT. This sequence encodes CAWRNSYNSPLHF.

This rearrangement joins TRBV11-1 to TRBJ2-5, with 8 bases fitting TRBD2. The CDR3 totals 15 residues. The junction had 9 bases not matched to a gene; V was cut back by 5 bases and J by 4 bases. Germline CDR1 SGHAT, CDR2 FQDESV (reference sequence). CDR3 protein: CASSSASGGRETQYF. In DNA form, the CDR3 reads TGTGCCAGCAGCAGCGCGTCGGGGGGGCGAGAGACCCAGTACTTC.

CDR3 loop: CASSLTSGGQETQYF. CDR3 sequence (DNA): TGTGCCAGCAGCTTGACTAGCGGGGGGCAAGAGACCCAGTACTTC. V gene TRBV5-6 combines with J gene TRBJ2-5, with TRBD2 matching over 12 bases. The CDR3 length is 15 residues. Germline V CDR1 and CDR2: SGHDT, YYEEEE. V lost 1 base to trimming and J lost 2 bases; unmatched junction nucleotides: 0.

The chain employs TRBV2 and TRBJ1-1; 9 bases map to TRBD1. Germline V gene lookup returns CDR1 SNHLY and CDR2 FYNNEI. V shed 3 bases, J shed 0 bases, and the junction held 2 bases outside the gene matches. The CDR3 length is 15 residues. The DNA for the CDR3 is TGTGCCAGCAGTGAGTGGACAGGGGTGAACACTGAAGCTTTCTTT. Amino acids: CASSEWTGVNTEAFF.

This rearrangement joins TRBV10-3 to TRBJ2-3; 9 bases align to TRBD2. V lost 6 bases to trimming and J lost 4 bases; unmatched junction nucleotides: 11. The CDR3 sequence is 16 residues long. Per germline, CDR1 ENHRY and CDR2 SYGVKD. This CDR3 is CAIRLSGGPRADTQYF. The DNA of the CDR3 is TGTGCCATCAGGCTAAGCGGGGGGCCCAGGGCAGATACGCAGTATTTT.

The chain joins TRBV4-3 to TRBJ2-7; TRBD1 aligns across 9 bases. V dropped 4 bases and J dropped 1; count of bases not matched to a gene: 2. The germline gives CDR1 LGHNA, CDR2 YSLEER. This CDR3 comprises 14 residues. CDR3 sequence reads: CASSPGTGSYEQYF. In DNA form, the CDR3 reads TGCGCCAGCAGCCCCGGGACAGGGTCCTACGAGCAGTACTTC.

V usage is TRBV4-1 and J usage is TRBJ2-1, with 8 nucleotides matching TRBD2. The CDR3 consists of 17 residues. Per germline, CDR1 MGHRA and CDR2 YSYEKL. After removal of 4 bases from V and 0 bases from J, the junction contained 8 bases not matched to a gene. Here the CDR3 reads CASSLESSGSSYNEQFF. Written as DNA, the CDR3 is TGCGCCAGCAGCCTCGAATCAAGCGGGAGCTCCTACAATGAGCAGTTCTTC.

The rearrangement uses TRBV27 and TRBJ2-3; D is unresolved. V lost 3 bases and J 0 bases, leaving 10 bases between the germline ends. Per germline, CDR1 MNHEY and CDR2 SMNVEV (reference sequence). The CDR3 has 15 amino acids. CDR3 region: CASSFTVPSTDTQYF. As DNA, the CDR3 is TGTGCCAGCAGTTTTACAGTTCCTAGCACAGATACGCAGTATTTT.

The rearrangement uses TRBV14 and TRBJ2-1, with 10 nucleotides matching TRBD1. The CDR3 has 14 amino acids. V lost 4 bases and J lost 8; bases outside the gene matches: 5. Germline V CDR1 and CDR2: SGHDN, FVKESK. The CDR3 DNA sequence: TGTGCCAGCAGCCCCCCGGGACAGGGGTATGAGCAGTTCTTC. The encoded protein is CASSPPGQGYEQFF. Filled out from reference TRBV14 and TRBJ2-1, the complete variable domain reads EAGVTQFPSHSVIEKGQTVTLRCDPISGHDNLYWYRRVMGKEIKFLLHFVKESKQDESGMPNNRFLAERTGGTYSTLKVQPAELEDSGVYFCASSPPGQGYEQFFGPGTRLTVL.

This clone has ten or more counts. The chain links TRBV25-1 to TRBJ2-1, with 8 bases matching TRBD1. Trimming at V came to 8 bases and at J to 7 bases, leaving 10 bases not matched to a gene. Germline CDR1 MGHDK, CDR2 SYGVNS. This CDR3 region has 14 residues. The CDR3 loop reads CASRGRGPGNEQFF. CDR3 bases: TGTGCCAGCCGGGGCAGGGGGCCGGGGAATGAGCAGTTCTTC.

V is TRBV5-5 and J is TRBJ2-7; 9 bases are shared with TRBD1. Losses at the gene ends were 4 bases for V and 6 bases for J; bases not matched to a gene: 5. CDR1 SGHKS and CDR2 YYEKEE come from the germline V gene (reference sequence). The CDR3 consists of 13 residues. CDR3 nucleotide sequence: TGTGCCAGCAGCCCACAGGGGGCTGCCGAGCAGTACTTC. Amino acid sequence: CASSPQGAAEQYF.

The chain carries TRBV9 and TRBJ1-3; 8 nucleotides align to TRBD1. The ends lost 2 bases at V and 4 bases at J; junction bases unmatched: 8. CDR1 is SGDLS, CDR2 YYNGEE, per germline. The CDR3 is 16 amino acids. CDR3 DNA: TGTGCCAGCAGCGTCACCTGGGGACAGGAAGGAAACACCATATATTTT. It yields the protein CASSVTWGQEGNTIYF.

The rearrangement links TRBV7-2 to TRBJ2-3; TRBD2 aligns across 11 bases. Germline V gene lookup returns CDR1 SGHTA and CDR2 FQGNSA. CDR3 length: 17 amino acids. V lost 5 bases to trimming and J lost 5 bases; unmatched junction nucleotides: 12. The CDR3 is CASSRPISGGAGDTQYF. The CDR3 region has the DNA TGTGCCAGCAGCCGACCAATTAGCGGGGGGGCCGGAGATACGCAGTATTTT.

V and J are TRBV6-5 and TRBJ1-5, with 8 bases lining up with TRBD1. The V gene end was trimmed by 8 bases and the J gene end by 5 bases; junction bases not matched to a gene: 5. The CDR3 totals 13 residues. Germline lookup yields CDR1 MNHEY and CDR2 SVGAGI. The CDR3 sequence: CASQGALDQPQHF. The CDR3 DNA sequence: TGTGCCAGCCAGGGGGCACTGGATCAGCCCCAGCATTTT.

The CDR3 here is CASSLTGGDNYGYTF. CDR3 DNA: TGTGCCAGCAGCTTGACAGGGGGCGATAACTATGGCTACACCTTC. The chain couples TRBV9 to TRBJ1-2; 10 bases fit TRBD1. CDR1 SGDLS and CDR2 YYNGEE come from the germline V gene. This CDR3 contains 15 residues. V shed 4 bases and J 1 base; nucleotides not matched to a gene: 4. Full variable domain (outside the CDR3, taken from reference TRBV9 and TRBJ1-2): DSGVTQTPKHLITATGQRVTLRCSPRSGDLSVYWYQQSLDQGLQFLIQYYNGEERAKGNILERFSAQQFPDLHSELNLSSLELGDSALYFCASSLTGGDNYGYTFGSGTRLTVV.

This clone was seen just once. The chain links TRBV5-4 to TRBJ1-2, with D maybe TRBD1 (6 bases). There are 12 residues in the CDR3. CDR1 and CDR2 from the germline V gene are SGHNT and YYREEE (reference sequence). Trimming pared 4 bases from V and 8 bases from J, leaving 12 bases between. CDR3 residues: CASSPGEWGYTF. The CDR3 DNA reads TGTGCCAGCAGCCCAGGGGAGTGGGGCTACACCTTC. The full variable domain, with the rest looked up from reference TRBV5-4 and TRBJ1-2, is ETGVTQSPTHLIKTRGQQVTLRCSSQSGHNTVSWYQQALGQGPQFIFQYYREEENGRGNFPPRFSGLQFPNYSSELNVNALELDDSALYLCASSPGEWGYTFGSGTRLTVV.

This clone was found once. V and J are TRBV27 and TRBJ2-3; TRBD2 matches at 12 bases. CDR1 and CDR2 (germline): MNHEY, SMNVEV (reference sequence). The CDR3 has 18 amino acids. The ends lost 1 base at V and 3 bases at J; junction bases unmatched: 8. In nucleotides, the CDR3 is TGTGCCAGCAGTTTATGGGCTAGCGGGGGGGGTGGGACAGATACGCAGTATTTT. Translating gives CASSLWASGGGGTDTQYF.

Notes on this clone: At one end, the junction sequence differs from germline, possibly due to a read error. Other DNA sequences in this specimen translate into the identical CDR3. V gene TRBV5-5 combines with J gene TRBJ1-1, with 7 nucleotides matching TRBD1. The germline gives CDR1 SGHKS, CDR2 YYEKEE (reference sequence). This CDR3 region has 12 residues. The CDR3: CASSFTGEEAFF. Written as DNA, the CDR3 is TGTGCTAGCAGCTTCACAGGGGAGGAAGCTTTCTTT.

The V and J genes are TRBV25-1 and TRBJ1-2; a weak D match, TRBD1 (5 bases). Trimming stripped 1 base from V and 3 bases from J, with 18 bases between. Germline loops: CDR1 MGHDK, CDR2 SYGVNS. The CDR3 runs to 17 residues. CDR3 in amino acids: CASSEFFRGEKDYGYTF. DNA for the CDR3: TGTGCCAGCAGTGAATTTTTTAGGGGCGAGAAGGACTATGGCTACACCTTC.

This chain links TRBV19 with TRBJ1-1; 7 bases align to TRBD1. The germline gives CDR1 LNHDA, CDR2 SQIVND (reference sequence). CDR3 size: 13 residues. The V segment lost 10 bases and the J segment 1 base; nucleotides outside the gene matches: 6. CDR3 DNA: TGTGCCACCCGACAGGGAGGGAACACTGAAGCTTTCTTT. Its translation: CATRQGGNTEAFF. Based on the CDR3 plus reference TRBV19 and TRBJ1-1, the full variable domain is DGGITQSPKYLFRKEGQNVTLSCEQNLNHDAMYWYRQDPGQGLRLIYYSQIVNDFQKGDIAEGYSVSREKKESFPLTVTSAQKNPTAFYLCATRQGGNTEAFFGQGTRLTVV.

The J gene is TRBJ1-1, the V gene TRBV21-1. TRBV21-1 is flagged as a pseudogene. The CDR3 has 16 amino acids. DNA of the CDR3: TGTGCCAGCAGCCCCATGTGGAGCGCCCTGAACACTGAAGCTTTCTTT. Translating it yields CASSPMWSALNTEAFF.

The V gene is TRBV5-1, the J gene TRBJ2-7, with D perhaps TRBD2 (5 bases). Germline V gene lookup returns CDR1 SGHRS and CDR2 YFSETQ. Deletions cut 5 bases from V and 4 bases from J, with 7 bases between. The CDR3 consists of 11 residues. The CDR3 protein is CASREGYEQYF. The CDR3 DNA sequence: TGCGCCAGCAGAGAGGGTTACGAGCAGTACTTC.

This chain joins TRBV5-6 and TRBJ2-7; 8 bases are a match to TRBD2. There are 14 residues in the CDR3. V lost 2 bases to trimming and J lost 0 bases; unmatched junction nucleotides: 1. The germline V gene has CDR1 SGHDT and CDR2 YYEEEE. CDR3 amino acids: CASSLRGGSYEQYF. DNA of the CDR3: TGTGCCAGCAGCTTACGGGGGGGCTCCTACGAGCAGTACTTC.

This chain connects TRBV21-1 to TRBJ2-1; the DNA was not used to check the table's D call, TRBD2. TRBV21-1 is an annotated pseudogene. This CDR3 contains 14 residues. CDR3 region: CASSKVERCHEQFF. Here the CDR3 DNA reads TGTGCCAGCAGCAAAGTCGAACGGTGCCACGAGCAGTTCTTC.

The chain has TRBV4-1 and TRBJ1-1; D call uncertain. This CDR3 comprises 12 residues. V was shortened by 5 bases and J by 6 bases, with 10 bases between the two germline ends. Germline V gene lookup returns CDR1 MGHRA and CDR2 YSYEKL. The CDR3 nucleotides read TGCGCCAGCAGCAAAGGACTGGCTGAAGCTTTCTTT. It translates to CASSKGLAEAFF.

The rearrangement links TRBV9 to TRBJ2-7, with D perhaps matching TRBD1 (7 bases). This CDR3 is 16 amino acids long. Trimming cost V 4 bases and J 2 bases, with 19 bases left between them. Germline assignment: CDR1 SGDLS and CDR2 YYNGEE. The CDR3 region has the DNA TGTGCCAGCAGCCCCCAGGGGGGAAGGGCGCCCTACGAGCAGTACTTC. This gives the protein CASSPQGGRAPYEQYF.

The chain joins TRBV6-4 to TRBJ2-7; 13 bases are a match to TRBD2. This CDR3 spans 14 amino acids. Germline V gives CDR1 MRHNA, CDR2 SNTAGT. V lost 7 bases, J lost 2 bases, and 2 bases stayed unmatched. The CDR3 loop reads CASTGLAGAYEQYF. As DNA, the CDR3 is TGTGCCAGCACCGGACTAGCGGGGGCCTACGAGCAGTACTTC.

J is TRBJ2-7 and V is TRBV19; D might be TRBD2 (6 bases). Looked up from germline, CDR1 is LNHDA and CDR2 is SQIVND (reference sequence). V shed 1 base and J shed 4 bases, with 11 bases lying between them. CDR3 length: 14 amino acids. In DNA, the CDR3 is TGTGCCAGTAGTATAGGGCCGGGGGAGTACGAGCAGTACTTC. It translates to CASSIGPGEYEQYF.

The J gene is TRBJ1-1, the V gene TRBV4-2; 12 bases line up with TRBD1. From germline, CDR1 is LGHNA and CDR2 YNFKEQ. This CDR3 is built from 18 residues. V lost 0 bases and J lost 4; bases outside the gene matches: 9. The CDR3 protein is CASSQEYRDRGHGTEAFF. CDR3 nucleotides: TGTGCCAGCAGCCAAGAGTATCGGGACAGGGGGCACGGCACTGAAGCTTTCTTT.

The chain combines TRBV5-1 with TRBJ2-7, with D tentatively TRBD1 (6 bases). This CDR3 spans 14 amino acids. Germline-derived CDR1 and CDR2 are SGHRS and YFSETQ. Trimming took 4 bases from V and 6 from J, leaving 17 bases between them. This chain's CDR3 is CASSDTRGEGEQYF. Here the CDR3 DNA reads TGCGCCAGCAGCGATACCAGGGGTGAGGGCGAGCAGTACTTC.